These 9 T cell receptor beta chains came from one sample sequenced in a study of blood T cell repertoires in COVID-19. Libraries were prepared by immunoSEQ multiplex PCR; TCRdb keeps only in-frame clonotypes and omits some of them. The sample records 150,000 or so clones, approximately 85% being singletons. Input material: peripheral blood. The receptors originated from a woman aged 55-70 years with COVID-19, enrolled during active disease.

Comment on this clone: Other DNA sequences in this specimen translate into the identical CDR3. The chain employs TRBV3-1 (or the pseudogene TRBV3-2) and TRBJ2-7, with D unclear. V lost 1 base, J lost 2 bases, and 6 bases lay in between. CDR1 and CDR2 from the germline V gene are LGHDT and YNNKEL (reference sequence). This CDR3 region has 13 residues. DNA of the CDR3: TGTGCCAGCAGCCAAGGGCAGACCTACGAGCAGTACTTC. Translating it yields CASSQGQTYEQYF.

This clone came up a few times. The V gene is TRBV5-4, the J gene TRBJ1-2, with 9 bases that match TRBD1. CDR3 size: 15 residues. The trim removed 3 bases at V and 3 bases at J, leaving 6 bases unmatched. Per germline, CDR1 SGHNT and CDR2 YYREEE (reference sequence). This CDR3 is CASSYGQGLDYGYTF. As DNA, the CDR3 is TGTGCCAGCAGCTATGGACAGGGGCTTGACTATGGCTACACCTTC.

The CDR3 DNA follows: TGTGCCAGCAGCCTTAGCGGGGGGGTTAGCACAGATACGCAGTATTTT. Its translation: CASSLSGGVSTDTQYF. This rearrangement joins TRBV11-2 to TRBJ2-3, with 11 bases lining up with TRBD2. The trim removed 5 bases at V and 0 bases at J, leaving 4 bases unmatched. The CDR3 extends over 16 amino acids. The V gene's germline CDR1 is SGHAT and CDR2 FQNNGV.

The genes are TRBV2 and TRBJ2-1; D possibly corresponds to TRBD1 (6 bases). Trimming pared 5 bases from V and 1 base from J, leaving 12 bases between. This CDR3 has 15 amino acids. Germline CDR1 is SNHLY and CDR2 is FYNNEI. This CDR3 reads CASSTQGASYNEQFF. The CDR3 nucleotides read TGTGCCAGCAGTACACAGGGAGCTTCCTACAATGAGCAGTTCTTC.

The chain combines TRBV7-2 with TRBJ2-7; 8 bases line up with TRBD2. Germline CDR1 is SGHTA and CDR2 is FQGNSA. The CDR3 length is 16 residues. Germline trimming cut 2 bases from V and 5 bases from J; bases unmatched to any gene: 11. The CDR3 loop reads CASSLNGGAFPHEQYF. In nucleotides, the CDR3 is TGTGCCAGCAGCTTAAACGGGGGGGCCTTCCCCCACGAGCAGTACTTC.

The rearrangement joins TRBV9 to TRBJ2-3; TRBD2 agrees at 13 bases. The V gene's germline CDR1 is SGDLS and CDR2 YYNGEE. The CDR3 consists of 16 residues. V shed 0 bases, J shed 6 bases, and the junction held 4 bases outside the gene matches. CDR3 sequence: CASSVVPGLAGDTQYF. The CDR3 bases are TGTGCCAGCAGCGTAGTACCGGGACTAGCGGGGGATACGCAGTATTTT.

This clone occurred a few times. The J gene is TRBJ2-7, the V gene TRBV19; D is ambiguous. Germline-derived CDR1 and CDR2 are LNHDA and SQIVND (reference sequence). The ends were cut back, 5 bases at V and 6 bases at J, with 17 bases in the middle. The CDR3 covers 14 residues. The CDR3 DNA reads TGTGCCAGTAGTCCCATTTCCCGGTTCGCCGAGCAGTACTTC. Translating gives CASSPISRFAEQYF.

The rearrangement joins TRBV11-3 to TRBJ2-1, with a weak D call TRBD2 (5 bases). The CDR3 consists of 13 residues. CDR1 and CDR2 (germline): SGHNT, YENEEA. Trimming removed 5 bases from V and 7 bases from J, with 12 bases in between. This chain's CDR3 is CASSPAPGNEQFF. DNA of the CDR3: TGTGCCAGCAGCCCAGCCCCGGGGAATGAGCAGTTCTTC.

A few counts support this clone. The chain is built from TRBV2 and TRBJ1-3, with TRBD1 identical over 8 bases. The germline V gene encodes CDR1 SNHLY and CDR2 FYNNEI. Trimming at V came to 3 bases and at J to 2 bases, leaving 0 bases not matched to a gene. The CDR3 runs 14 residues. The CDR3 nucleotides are TGTGCCAGCAGTGAGACAGGGGCTGGAAACACCATATATTTT. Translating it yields CASSETGAGNTIYF. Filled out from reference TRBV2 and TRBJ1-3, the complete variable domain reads EPEVTQTPSHQVTQMGQEVILRCVPISNHLYFYWYRQILGQKVEFLVSFYNNEISEKSEIFDDQFSVERPDGSNFTLKIRSTKLEDSAMYFCASSETGAGNTIYFGEGSWLTVV.